A single sample is the source of the 12 T cell receptor beta chains below, sequenced in a study of T cell responses to AZD1222 COVID-19 vaccine. Method: immunoSEQ multiplex PCR; TCRdb's copy keeps in-frame clones and lacks some. The sample contains approximately 150,000 clones, about 91% of which appear only once. Sequencing was performed on peripheral blood, taken on day 0 of AZD1222 vaccination. Receptor source: an adult in good health.

This chain joins TRBV28 and TRBJ2-7, with 9 positions matching TRBD1. Trimming at V came to 6 bases and at J to 1 base, leaving 4 bases not matched to a gene. The CDR3 runs 14 residues. From germline, CDR1 is MDHEN and CDR2 SYDVKM. The CDR3 DNA is TGTGCCAGCAGGCCGGACAGGGGATCCTACGAGCAGTACTTC. The encoded protein is CASRPDRGSYEQYF.

J is TRBJ1-5 and V is TRBV7-2; 8 bases line up with TRBD1. CDR1 and CDR2 (germline): SGHTA, FQGNSA. V trimming: 3 bases; J trimming: 6 bases; junction bases outside the gene matches: 4. The CDR3 has 14 residues. The CDR3, as DNA: TGTGCCAGCAGCTTGGCAGGGGGCGGTCAGCCCCAGCATTTT. Its translation is CASSLAGGGQPQHF.

This chain connects TRBV18 to TRBJ2-1; 14 bases line up with TRBD2. Trimming at V came to 2 bases and at J to 8 bases, leaving 8 bases not matched to a gene. The CDR3 loop spans 17 amino acids. Germline lookup yields CDR1 KGHSH and CDR2 LQKENI. The CDR3 DNA is TGTGCCAGCTCACCATCTAGAGGGACTAGCGGGAGTGATGAGCAGTTCTTC. This translates into CASSPSRGTSGSDEQFF. Combining the CDR3 with reference TRBV18 and TRBJ2-1 gives the whole variable domain NAGVMQNPRHLVRRRGQEARLRCSPMKGHSHVYWYRQLPEEGLKFMVYLQKENIIDESGMPKERFSAEFPKEGPSILRIQQVVRGDSAAYFCASSPSRGTSGSDEQFFGPGTRLTVL.

This chain joins TRBV27 and TRBJ2-1; D possibly matches TRBD1 or TRBD2 (5 bases each). Per germline, CDR1 MNHEY and CDR2 SMNVEV (reference sequence). The CDR3 contains 15 residues. V lost 6 bases and J 0 bases, leaving 12 bases between the germline ends. In DNA form, the CDR3 reads TGTGCCAGCAGGAACGGGGCCAGCTCCTACAATGAGCAGTTCTTC. Translated: CASRNGASSYNEQFF.

CDR3 DNA sequence: TGTGCCAGCTCACCACCGTTGAGCCGGGGCAATGAGCAGTTCTTC. This codes for CASSPPLSRGNEQFF. The V and J genes are TRBV18 and TRBJ2-1; D is possibly TRBD2 (5 bases). Germline V gene sequence: CDR1 KGHSH, CDR2 LQKENI. Trimming removed 0 bases at V and 6 bases at J, with 12 bases between. This CDR3 has 15 residues.

The chain employs TRBV9 and TRBJ2-2; TRBD1 agrees at 9 bases. Germline CDR1 reads SGDLS; CDR2 reads YYNGEE. The CDR3 is 15 residues long. After removal of 4 bases from V and 5 bases from J, the junction contained 6 bases not matched to a gene. In DNA form, the CDR3 reads TGTGCCAGCAGCCCCGGGGACAGGGTAACCGGGGAGCTGTTTTTT. Encoded protein: CASSPGDRVTGELFF.

The chain joins TRBV11-2 to TRBJ1-3, with 7 nucleotides matching TRBD1. Germline trimming cut 4 bases from V and 2 bases from J; bases unmatched to any gene: 5. The CDR3 totals 15 residues. Germline CDR1 and CDR2: SGHAT and FQNNGV. The CDR3 coding sequence is TGTGCCAGCAGCTGGATTCAGGGGGCTGGAAACACCATATATTTT. This encodes CASSWIQGAGNTIYF.

The chain recombines TRBV6-5 with TRBJ2-5; unclear D gene. V lost 0 bases, J lost 2 bases, and 7 bases lay in between. The CDR3 loop spans 14 amino acids. Looked up from germline, CDR1 is MNHEY and CDR2 is SVGAGI. CDR3 sequence reads: CASSYSPTQETQYF. The CDR3 nucleotides read TGTGCCAGCAGTTACTCCCCCACACAAGAGACCCAGTACTTC.

The rearrangement joins TRBV5-6 to TRBJ2-2, with TRBD1 matching over 7 bases. V was pared by 3 bases and J by 3 bases, with 8 bases of the junction left unmatched. This CDR3 comprises 16 residues. CDR1 is SGHDT and CDR2 is YYEEEE in the germline V gene. Written as DNA, the CDR3 is TGTGCCAGCAGCTCACAGGGGCGTACGGACACCGGGGAGCTGTTTTTT. This translates into CASSSQGRTDTGELFF.

The J gene is TRBJ2-7, the V gene TRBV7-8, with TRBD2 matching over 14 bases. The length of the CDR3 is 20 residues. CDR1 is SGHVS, CDR2 FQNEAQ, per germline. Trimming removed 3 bases from V and 4 bases from J; junction bases left unmatched: 17. The CDR3 DNA reads TGTGCCAGCAGCTTTATAAGTCGGGGACTAGCGGGAGAGATCCCGTACGAGCAGTACTTC. Amino acid sequence: CASSFISRGLAGEIPYEQYF. Together with reference TRBV7-8 and TRBJ2-7, the CDR3 gives the full variable domain: GAGVSQSPRYKVAKRGQDVALRCDPISGHVSLFWYQQALGQGPEFLTYFQNEAQLDKSGLPSDRFFAERPEGSVSTLKIQRTQQEDSAVYLCASSFISRGLAGEIPYEQYFGPGTRLTVT.

The rearrangement joins TRBV19 to TRBJ1-1, with a weak D call TRBD1 (5 bases). Trimming cost V 3 bases and J 11 bases, with 16 bases left between them. The CDR3 totals 13 residues. Germline CDR1 LNHDA, CDR2 SQIVND (reference sequence). The CDR3 DNA follows: TGTGCCAGTAGTATTCGTTATAAAGGGGCGGCTTTCTTT. Its translation: CASSIRYKGAAFF.

The V and J genes are TRBV3-1 (or the pseudogene TRBV3-2) and TRBJ2-7, with unresolved D. V lost 1 base and J lost 3, with 16 bases in between. The CDR3 length is 16 residues. Germline lookup yields CDR1 LGHDT and CDR2 YNNKEL (reference sequence). As DNA, the CDR3 is TGTGCCAGCAGCCAAGTTCTCCCATACCTCCGCTACGAGCAGTACTTC. Amino acids: CASSQVLPYLRYEQYF.